These 26 T cell receptor beta chains were all obtained from the same sample, sequenced in a study of control samples from healthy donors and cancer patients. Sequencing used immunoSEQ multiplex PCR; TCRdb keeps in-frame clones, though not all of them. The sample lists some 98,000 clones, approximately 88% occurring once. Sequenced sample: PBMCs. These receptors all come from a man aged 65 to 79 with lung cancer.

This clone was recorded only once. The CDR3 nucleotides are TGTGCCAGTAGAAAGGAGAGCTCCTACAATGAGCAGTTCTTC. Translating it yields CASRKESSYNEQFF. The chain employs TRBV19 and TRBJ2-1; D is undetermined. The CDR3 runs 14 residues. CDR1 is LNHDA and CDR2 is SQIVND in the germline V gene (reference sequence). Between the trimmed V and J ends, which lost 6 bases and 0 bases, there was a span of 9 bases.

The chain carries TRBV14 and TRBJ1-3, with TRBD1 matching 7 bases. The CDR3 runs 14 residues. CDR1 SGHDN and CDR2 FVKESK come from the germline V gene. The junction had 9 bases not matched to a gene; V was cut back by 9 bases and J by 4 bases. The CDR3 DNA reads as TGTGCCAGGCCGGGACAGACATCCGGAAACACCATATATTTT. It is translated as CARPGQTSGNTIYF.

The rearrangement joins TRBV7-2 to TRBJ1-5, with D possibly matching TRBD1 (6 bases). This CDR3 has 16 residues. Trimming took 2 bases from V and 0 from J, leaving 11 bases between them. Germline CDR1 reads SGHTA; CDR2 reads FQGNSA. The DNA of the CDR3 is TGTGCCAGCAGCTTACAGGGGACGTCTAGCAATCAGCCCCAGCATTTT. Its protein product is CASSLQGTSSNQPQHF. Together with reference TRBV7-2 and TRBJ1-5, the CDR3 gives the full variable domain: GAGVSQSPSNKVTEKGKDVELRCDPISGHTALYWYRQSLGQGLEFLIYFQGNSAPDKSGLPSDRFSAERTGGSVSTLTIQRTQQEDSAVYLCASSLQGTSSNQPQHFGDGTRLSIL.

The chain carries TRBV5-6 and TRBJ1-5, with 7 nucleotides matching TRBD1. Trimming cost V 3 bases and J 0 bases; bases outside gene matches: 9. The germline gives CDR1 SGHDT, CDR2 YYEEEE. CDR3 length: 17 amino acids. The CDR3 loop is CASSSGQVRLSNQPQHF. Here the CDR3 DNA reads TGTGCCAGCAGCTCAGGACAGGTACGACTTAGCAATCAGCCCCAGCATTTT.

This sequence joins TRBV7-3 and TRBJ2-3; 8 positions agree with TRBD1. The trim removed 5 bases at V and 0 bases at J, leaving 4 bases unmatched. CDR3 size: 15 residues. Germline V gene sequence: CDR1 SGHTA, CDR2 FQGTGA. DNA for the CDR3: TGTGCCAGCAGCGCGGACAGGGCTAGCACAGATACGCAGTATTTT. Translating gives CASSADRASTDTQYF. Using reference TRBV7-3 and TRBJ2-3 for the parts outside the CDR3, the full variable domain is GAGVSQTPSNKVTEKGKYVELRCDPISGHTALYWYRQSLGQGPEFLIYFQGTGAADDSGLPNDRFFAVRPEGSVSTLKIQRTERGDSAVYLCASSADRASTDTQYFGPGTRLTVL.

This clone was counted once. This sequence joins TRBV6-4 and TRBJ2-2; TRBD2 agrees at 9 bases. V lost 1 base to trimming and J lost 1 base; unmatched junction nucleotides: 4. CDR3 size: 17 residues. Per the germline V gene, CDR1 is MRHNA and CDR2 is SNTAGT. The CDR3 region is CASSDFPAGGNTGELFF. The CDR3 region has the DNA TGTGCCAGCAGTGACTTCCCAGCGGGGGGGAACACCGGGGAGCTGTTTTTT.

V and J are TRBV3-1 (or the pseudogene TRBV3-2) and TRBJ2-7; 8 nucleotides align to TRBD2. Germline V CDR1 and CDR2: LGHDT, YNNKEL (reference sequence). The CDR3 length is 16 residues. The J segment lost 1 base and the V segment lost 3 bases, leaving 8 bases of the junction unmatched. The CDR3 region has the DNA TGTGCCAGCAGCCACACCGGGGGGGCCTCGTCCTACGAGCAGTACTTC. This gives the protein CASSHTGGASSYEQYF.

The chain is built from TRBV18 and TRBJ1-3, with 9 bases identical to TRBD1. The length of the CDR3 is 18 residues. Trimming at V came to 2 bases and at J to 2 bases, leaving 10 bases not matched to a gene. In germline, CDR1 is KGHSH, CDR2 LQKENI. CDR3 DNA: TGTGCCAGCTCACCAGTCCCGGGACAGGGTTTACCTGGAAACACCATATATTTT. Translated: CASSPVPGQGLPGNTIYF.

The rearrangement joins TRBV19 to TRBJ2-7; 7 nucleotides agree with TRBD2. CDR3 size: 14 residues. Germline values: CDR1 LNHDA, CDR2 SQIVND (reference sequence). Trimming cost V 2 bases and J 7 bases; bases outside gene matches: 8. The CDR3 DNA is TGTGCCAGTAGTATACAGCGGGGAACGGGAGAGCAGTACTTC. Its translation is CASSIQRGTGEQYF. The full variable domain, rest sourced from reference TRBV19 and TRBJ2-7, is DGGITQSPKYLFRKEGQNVTLSCEQNLNHDAMYWYRQDPGQGLRLIYYSQIVNDFQKGDIAEGYSVSREKKESFPLTVTSAQKNPTAFYLCASSIQRGTGEQYFGPGTRLTVT.

The rearrangement joins TRBV5-5 to TRBJ1-5; 8 bases map to TRBD1. V was pared by 0 bases and J by 1 base, with 6 bases of the junction left unmatched. Germline CDR1 reads SGHKS; CDR2 reads YYEKEE (reference sequence). The CDR3 has 17 amino acids. CDR3 nucleotides: TGTGCCAGCAGCTTGGAGCAGGGGGCGCTAAGCAATCAGCCCCAGCATTTT. Residues: CASSLEQGALSNQPQHF.

The gene calls are TRBV11-1 and TRBJ1-1, with D unclear. The CDR3 runs 15 residues. V lost 2 bases and J lost 10, with 20 bases in between. Germline CDR1 and CDR2: SGHAT and FQDESV (reference sequence). The CDR3 is CASSLKASDPGGAFF. The CDR3, as DNA: TGTGCCAGCAGCTTAAAAGCGTCCGATCCCGGAGGAGCTTTCTTT.

This chain joins TRBV18 and TRBJ1-4, with D possibly being TRBD1 (5 bases). With 1 base removed from V and 6 bases from J, the gap between germline ends came to 9 bases. Germline V lookup: CDR1 KGHSH, CDR2 LQKENI. This CDR3 is 14 amino acids long. In DNA, the CDR3 is TGTGCCAGCTCACCACGGGGGGGTGATGAAAAACTGTTTTTT. This gives the protein CASSPRGGDEKLFF.

The V gene is TRBV6-2 or TRBV6-3, the J gene TRBJ1-5; D is unresolved. The CDR3 runs to 19 residues. Germline loops: CDR1 MNHEY, CDR2 SVGEGT. V was shortened by 2 bases and J by 0 bases, with 20 bases between the two germline ends. CDR3 sequence (DNA): TGTGCCAGCAGTTACAGCGGTATACAAGAATCCTTTAGCAATCAGCCCCAGCATTTT. Its protein is CASSYSGIQESFSNQPQHF.

Comments on this clone: At one of its ends the junction is not consistent with the germline gene, which may arise from a read error. V gene TRBV7-7 combines with J gene TRBJ1-6; D not certain. Germline values: CDR1 SSHAT, CDR2 FNYEAQ (reference sequence). CDR3 size: 13 residues. The CDR3 reads CASSLTVNSPLHF. Here the CDR3 DNA reads TGTGCTAGCAGCTTAACTGTCAATTCACCCCTCCACTTT.

This clone appeared a single time. Other DNA sequences of this sample code for an identical CDR3. V and J are TRBV18 and TRBJ1-5, with D possibly being TRBD1 (6 bases). This CDR3 is built from 15 residues. V was cut by 4 bases and J by 6 bases, with 16 bases left in between. Germline V gives CDR1 KGHSH, CDR2 LQKENI. In DNA form, the CDR3 reads TGTGCCAGCTCACGGACGGGGGGCGCGGGTCAGCCCCAGCATTTT. Amino acid sequence: CASSRTGGAGQPQHF.

The V and J genes are TRBV19 and TRBJ2-7, with a possible D match to TRBD1 (6 bases). This CDR3 has 15 amino acids. Looked up from germline, CDR1 is LNHDA and CDR2 is SQIVND (reference sequence). The V and J ends lost 3 bases and 3 bases respectively, with 15 bases between them. The CDR3 nucleotides are TGTGCCAGTAGTATCCCAGGGGCCTCTATCTACGAGCAGTACTTC. Residues: CASSIPGASIYEQYF.

The V gene is TRBV11-3, the J gene TRBJ2-5; the match to TRBD1 covers 11 bases. The germline V gene encodes CDR1 SGHNT and CDR2 YENEEA. V shed 1 base and J 4 bases; nucleotides not matched to a gene: 8. The CDR3 length is 17 residues. The CDR3 nucleotides read TGTGCCAGCAGCTTAGGGGGAGGACAGGGGGCACGAGAGACCCAGTACTTC. Protein: CASSLGGGQGARETQYF.

This rearrangement joins TRBV3-1 (or the pseudogene TRBV3-2) to TRBJ1-4; D not certain. The CDR3 is 13 residues long. V lost 1 base and J 6 bases, leaving 6 bases between the germline ends. Germline CDR1 LGHDT, CDR2 YNNKEL (reference sequence). CDR3 residues: CASSQGGYEKLFF. In nucleotides, the CDR3 is TGTGCCAGCAGCCAAGGTGGATATGAAAAACTGTTTTTT.

This clone was observed once. The chain uses TRBV30 and TRBJ2-1; D possibly corresponds to TRBD1 (6 bases). This CDR3 has 12 residues. Germline CDR1 is GTSNPN and CDR2 is SVGIG (reference sequence). Trimming shortened V by 8 bases and J by 1 base, and 9 bases separated the two germline ends. CDR3 in amino acids: CAGQISYNEQFF. The CDR3 nucleotides are TGTGCCGGACAGATTTCCTACAATGAGCAGTTCTTC. The full variable domain, completed using reference TRBV30 and TRBJ2-1, is SQTIHQWPATLVQPVGSPLSLECTVEGTSNPNLYWYRQAAGRGLQLLFYSVGIGQISSEVPQNLSASRPQDRQFILSSKKLLLSDSGFYLCAGQISYNEQFFGPGTRLTVL.

The chain couples TRBV9 to TRBJ2-3, with 7 bases identical to TRBD1. There are 17 residues in the CDR3. Looked up from germline, CDR1 is SGDLS and CDR2 is YYNGEE. Trimming took 6 bases from V and 0 from J; bases not matched to a gene: 13. The CDR3 protein is CASTSWDSPISTDTQYF. The DNA for the CDR3 is TGTGCCAGCACCTCCTGGGACAGCCCTATTAGCACAGATACGCAGTATTTT.

The gene calls are TRBV25-1 and TRBJ2-7, with D perhaps given as TRBD1 or TRBD2 (5 bases each). This CDR3 is 18 amino acids long. Deletions cut 3 bases from V and 0 bases from J, with 21 bases between. CDR1 and CDR2 (germline): MGHDK, SYGVNS. The CDR3 is CASSDFRDLSRSSYEQYF. Here the CDR3 DNA reads TGTGCCAGCAGTGATTTTAGGGACCTTAGTAGGAGCTCCTACGAGCAGTACTTC.

This chain uses TRBV7-6 with TRBJ2-5; perhaps TRBD1 as D (5 bases). This CDR3 has 15 residues. V lost 3 bases and J lost 2, with 13 bases in between. The germline CDR1 and CDR2 sequences are SGHVS and FNYEAQ. The CDR3 reads CASSLARAPQETQYF. The CDR3 DNA is TGTGCCAGCAGCTTGGCCAGGGCTCCACAAGAGACCCAGTACTTC.

The V call is TRBV11-1, the J call TRBJ2-6, with D unclear. Per the germline V gene, CDR1 is SGHAT and CDR2 is FQDESV (reference sequence). The V end lost 8 bases, the J end lost 3 bases, and 17 bases lay between the germline ends. CDR3 length: 16 residues. CDR3 residues: CASAPSRIRGANVLTF. CDR3 sequence (DNA): TGTGCCAGCGCCCCCTCCAGGATCCGTGGGGCCAACGTCCTGACTTTC.

J is TRBJ2-6 and V is TRBV27, with D hard to call. The CDR3 has 13 residues. V was pared by 6 bases and J by 0 bases, with 3 bases between. From germline, CDR1 is MNHEY and CDR2 SMNVEV (reference sequence). This CDR3 reads CASSLSGANVLTF. CDR3 DNA sequence: TGTGCCAGCAGCCTCTCTGGGGCCAACGTCCTGACTTTC.

This clone has a single count. A junction end diverges from the germline sequence, so it may reflect a read error. V and J are TRBV19 and TRBJ1-2; D remains ambiguous. The CDR3 extends over 12 amino acids. Per germline, CDR1 LNHDA and CDR2 SQIVND (reference sequence). CDR3 sequence reads: CASSAEYHGHTF. In nucleotides, the CDR3 is TGTGCCAGTAGTGCCGAATACCATGGCCACACCTTC. Drawing the rest from reference TRBV19 and TRBJ1-2, the complete variable domain is DGGITQSPKYLFRKEGQNVTLSCEQNLNHDAMYWYRQDPGQGLRLIYYSQIVNDFQKGDIAEGYSVSREKKESFPLTVTSAQKNPTAFYLCASSAEYHGHTFGSGTRLTVV.

The chain employs TRBV27 and TRBJ2-1, with 8 bases lining up with TRBD2. This CDR3 spans 16 amino acids. Trimming cost V 5 bases and J 2 bases; bases outside gene matches: 8. Per germline, CDR1 MNHEY and CDR2 SMNVEV (reference sequence). The DNA of the CDR3 is TGTGCCAGCAGTCTCTTCCCAGCGGGGGCCTACAATGAGCAGTTCTTC. Translation: CASSLFPAGAYNEQFF.